Listed below are T cell receptor beta chains from one sample, sequenced in a study of T cell repertoires in cytomegalovirus infection. Each CDR3 protein is one row after TCRdb ran MiXCR on the reads. The sample contains just under 300,000 distinct CDR3 sequences, about 8.8% of which appear only once. Input material: PBMCs. The receptors stem from a human donor in good health (CMV status not recorded). Some clones in this sample may be carry-over from other donors' samples. CDR3s include the opening cysteine and the closing phenylalanine or tryptophan. Each record gives: clone size, D gene, V gene, J gene, CDR3 DNA, CDR3 protein. The D gene is left open where the match is weak. Size tells how often a clone was seen (once, few, many) or the class of an expanded clone, and some rows leave it out.

-,TRBD2,TRBV20-1,TRBJ2-5,TGCAGTGCTAGAGTCCCGGGGGGGCTCGAGACCCAGTACTTC,CSARVPGGLETQYF
once,TRBD2,TRBV20-1,TRBJ2-1,TGCAGTGCTAGTTTTCCACTAGCGCCGTACAATGAGCAGTTCTTC,CSASFPLAPYNEQFF
-,TRBD1,TRBV20-1,TRBJ2-3,TGCAGTGCCCCAGGACAGGGCCCCACAGATACGCAGTATTTT,CSAPGQGPTDTQYF
many,-,TRBV7-9,TRBJ2-2,TGTGCCAGCAGCTTCGGCCAGAACACCGGGGAGCTGTTTTTT,CASSFGQNTGELFF
few,-,TRBV6-4,TRBJ2-2,TGTGCCAGCAGTGACGGCAGGGACGGGGCCGGGGAGCTGTTTTTT,CASSDGRDGAGELFF
few,TRBD1,TRBV6-5,TRBJ1-4,TGTGCCAGCAGTTACTCGAGCAGGGGGCACCGAAAACTGTTTTTT,CASSYSSRGHRKLFF
-,-,TRBV10-3,TRBJ1-1,TGTGCCATCAGCGCTGGGGATACTGAAGCTTTCTTT,CAISAGDTEAFF
many,-,TRBV7-2,TRBJ1-2,TGTGCCAGCAGCTTATTAGGGTTTCAGGGCTACACCTTC,CASSLLGFQGYTF
-,-,TRBV20-1,TRBJ1-2,TGCAGTGCTACCCCCTCCGCGGCTAACTATGGCTACACCTTC,CSATPSAANYGYTF
many,TRBD1,TRBV29-1,TRBJ1-2,TGCAGCGTTGGCCGACAGGGGACCTATGGCTACACCTTC,CSVGRQGTYGYTF
many,-,TRBV7-6,TRBJ1-5,TGTGCCAGCTCTTGGGCGGGCGGCAATCAGCCCCAGCATTTT,CASSWAGGNQPQHF
-,-,TRBV2,TRBJ2-6,TGTGCCAGCACCTCCAACTCCGGGACTTGGCTGTTCTCTGGGGCCAACGTCCTGACTTTC,CASTSNSGTWLFSGANVLTF
many,-,TRBV27,TRBJ1-6,TGTGCCAGCAGTGCCTGGGGACAAGCTGGGATCTCACCCCTCCACTTT,CASSAWGQAGISPLHF
many,-,TRBV12-3/TRBV12-4,TRBJ1-1,TGTGCCAGCAAGGGCAGGGAGAACACTGAAGCTTTCTTT,CASKGRENTEAFF
many,-,TRBV6-1,TRBJ2-2,TGTGCCAGCAGTGAGGAGGCGCGAGGCACCGGGGAGCTGTTTTTT,CASSEEARGTGELFF
many,TRBD1,TRBV12-3/TRBV12-4,TRBJ1-6,TGTGCCAGCAGCCTGGACAGGATTCATAATTCACCCCTCCACTTT,CASSLDRIHNSPLHF
many,-,TRBV7-2,TRBJ2-1,TGTGCCAGCAGCCCTGGGAGTTACAATGAGCAGTTCTTC,CASSPGSYNEQFF